One and the same sample provided the 7 T cell receptor beta chains below, sequenced in a study of cytomegalovirus exposure and HLA in healthy donors. The primer mix had 60 Vbeta and 13 Jbeta primers. Using immunoSEQ multiplex PCR, the repertoire was profiled, and TCRdb retains in-frame clones only, with some absent. The top ten hold 3% to 3.5% of the sample, which has 72,000 or so clones, 55% to 70% seen once. Sequenced sample: PBMCs. The origin of the receptors is a woman aged 50 to 65 in good health and CMV-seronegative.

In nucleotides, the CDR3 is TGCGCCAGCAGCTTGGGTTGGACAGGGAGGGAGACCCAGTACTTC. It yields the protein CASSLGWTGRETQYF. This chain joins TRBV5-1 and TRBJ2-5, with 8 bases aligning to TRBD1. The CDR3 consists of 15 residues. V shed 0 bases and J 5 bases; nucleotides not matched to a gene: 6. From germline, CDR1 is SGHRS and CDR2 YFSETQ.

This CDR3 is CASSPQDRGNYGYTF. CDR3 sequence (DNA): TGTGCCAGCAGCCCACAGGACAGGGGTAACTATGGCTACACCTTC. V usage is TRBV7-8 and J usage is TRBJ1-2; 9 bases line up with TRBD1. The germline gives CDR1 SGHVS, CDR2 FQNEAQ. The CDR3 is 15 residues long. V trimming: 5 bases; J trimming: 1 base; junction bases outside the gene matches: 5.

The CDR3 sequence: CASTAGRQTYEQYF. The CDR3, as DNA: TGTGCCAGCACTGCGGGGAGGCAGACCTACGAGCAGTACTTC. The chain is built from TRBV2 and TRBJ2-7; possible D gene TRBD2, 6 bases. Germline V lookup: CDR1 SNHLY, CDR2 FYNNEI. The CDR3 totals 14 residues. V dropped 7 bases and J dropped 2 bases, with 15 bases sitting between them. Based on the CDR3 plus reference TRBV2 and TRBJ2-7, the full variable domain is EPEVTQTPSHQVTQMGQEVILRCVPISNHLYFYWYRQILGQKVEFLVSFYNNEISEKSEIFDDQFSVERPDGSNFTLKIRSTKLEDSAMYFCASTAGRQTYEQYFGPGTRLTVT.

The V and J genes are TRBV28 and TRBJ1-3; perhaps TRBD1 as D (5 bases). CDR1 and CDR2 from the germline V gene are MDHEN and SYDVKM. V lost 2 bases, J lost 4 bases, and 12 bases lay in between. CDR3 length: 15 residues. DNA of the CDR3: TGTGCCAGCAGTTTACAGGGATTCGCGGGAAACACCATATATTTT. Protein product: CASSLQGFAGNTIYF.

The rearrangement uses TRBV30 and TRBJ1-2, with 8 positions matching TRBD1. The V gene's germline CDR1 is GTSNPN and CDR2 SVGIG (reference sequence). Losses at the gene ends were 2 bases for V and 9 bases for J; bases not matched to a gene: 8. This CDR3 spans 13 amino acids. The CDR3 DNA reads TGTGCCTGGAGTACGACAGGGGACCTTAGCTACACCTTC. Residues: CAWSTTGDLSYTF.

This clone occurred once. Here the CDR3 reads CSVPSGRGTYEQYF. The DNA for the CDR3 is TGCAGCGTTCCAAGCGGGAGGGGCACCTACGAGCAGTACTTC. The J gene is TRBJ2-7, the V gene TRBV29-1; 10 nucleotides agree with TRBD2. V lost 5 bases to trimming and J lost 2 bases; unmatched junction nucleotides: 6. The CDR3 contains 14 residues. Germline CDR1 SQVTM, CDR2 ANQGSEA.

The V and J genes are TRBV9 and TRBJ1-2; D is unclear. CDR1 is SGDLS and CDR2 is YYNGEE in the germline V gene. This CDR3 has 15 residues. The germline V and J ends were trimmed by 2 bases and 6 bases, with 17 bases remaining between them. The DNA of the CDR3 is TGTGCCAGCAGCGTTTTACCGGCTCTAAGCGATGGCTACACCTTC. Its translation: CASSVLPALSDGYTF.